This T cell receptor beta chain was profiled in a study of blood T cell repertoires in COVID-19. TCRdb's copy holds only in-frame clones and misses some; the assay was immunoSEQ multiplex PCR. The sample contains 250,000 or so clones, approximately 88% of which appear only once. This clone was picked up one time. The sequence derives from a woman under 40 with COVID-19, enrolled during active disease. The sample was peripheral blood.

This CDR3 reads CASSSSPGQANSPLHF. The CDR3 DNA reads as TGTGCCAGCAGCTCATCTCCGGGACAGGCGAATTCACCCCTCCACTTT. The V call is TRBV7-2, the J call TRBJ1-6; 8 bases map to TRBD1. There are 16 residues in the CDR3. J gave up 7 bases and V 4 bases, and 9 bases lay outside the gene matches. The germline V gene encodes CDR1 SGHTA and CDR2 FQGNSA.